This TCR beta chain came from a study of T cell responses to AZD1222 COVID-19 vaccine. In the study overall: Doses given second, at about 4 or about 12 weeks, were pooled. Study outcomes and limitations: CD4 TCRs linked to vaccination spanned spike, dominating at 160-218 and 743-854.

This CDR3 spans 15 amino acids. The V segment lost 0 bases and the J segment 6 bases; nucleotides outside the gene matches: 6. From germline, CDR1 is SNHLY and CDR2 FYNNEI. Libraries were prepared by immunoSEQ multiplex PCR; TCRdb keeps only in-frame clonotypes and omits some of them. This sample yields roughly 150,000 clones, of which about 90% are seen a single time; around 5.9% belongs to the top ten. This clone was picked up one time. The target antigen is unknown. V gene TRBV2 combines with J gene TRBJ2-7; 9 nucleotides agree with TRBD1. The source is an adult in good health. The sequencing used peripheral blood, collected on day 0 of AZD1222 vaccination. CDR3 sequence reads: CASSEALGTGTEQYF. CDR3 DNA sequence: TGTGCCAGCAGTGAAGCCCTCGGGACAGGGACCGAGCAGTACTTC. Full variable domain (outside the CDR3, taken from reference TRBV2 and TRBJ2-7): EPEVTQTPSHQVTQMGQEVILRCVPISNHLYFYWYRQILGQKVEFLVSFYNNEISEKSEIFDDQFSVERPDGSNFTLKIRSTKLEDSAMYFCASSEALGTGTEQYFGPGTRLTVT.